The present entry profiles one TCR beta chain with its context. Its cognate antigen is unknown. The sample comes from a study of cytomegalovirus exposure and HLA in healthy donors. Study-wide results and caveats: V segments that were indistinguishable, TRBV6-2 and TRBV6-3 among them, were omitted from analysis.

This PCR relied on a set of 60 Vbeta primers and 13 Jbeta primers. Repertoires were generated with immunoSEQ multiplex PCR, while TCRdb's copy carries only in-frame clones and drops some. Among 100,000 to 150,000 clones listed, roughly four fifths were seen once. Trimming shortened V by 4 bases and J by 1 base, and 8 bases separated the two germline ends. CDR1 is SEHNR and CDR2 is FQNEAQ in the germline V gene (reference sequence). This CDR3 spans 13 amino acids. The sequence derives from a young man in good health and CMV-seronegative. The rearrangement joins TRBV7-9 to TRBJ2-7, with a weak D call TRBD1 (5 bases). Material: PBMCs. The CDR3 DNA reads as TGTGCCAGCAGCTCGACAGATTCCTACGAGCAGTACTTC. Amino acid sequence: CASSSTDSYEQYF.